Below are 31 T cell receptor beta chains sequenced from a single sample in a study of CD8+ T cells in alopecia areata (dated by TCRdb to 2017 to 2018). The library came from the immunoSEQ multiplex PCR assay. To provide template for TCR sequencing, every sample had RNA extracted and reverse transcribed into cDNA. The table was pulled from immuneACCESS by TCRdb, which kept in-frame rearrangements only. Such tables lose some clones; where checked, under half of the loss comes from unresolved V genes, and the rest has no known cause. The sample includes roughly 250,000 clones, with under 80% observed a single time. Around 1.2% of the sample belongs to the ten largest clones. Explained via the paper, the time point label denotes: baseline before oral tofacitinib. Material: CD4+ T cells sorted from blood, obtained at week 0. These receptors all come from a human donor with alopecia areata.

Comments on this clone: This same CDR3 is encoded by further DNA sequences in the sample. Here the CDR3 reads CASSPLNTEAFF. The CDR3 region has the DNA TGTGCCAGCTCACCCCTGAACACTGAAGCTTTCTTT. The genes are TRBV18 and TRBJ1-1, with D hard to call. This CDR3 spans 12 amino acids. V was pared by 3 bases and J by 0 bases, with 2 bases between. Per germline, CDR1 KGHSH and CDR2 LQKENI.

V gene TRBV5-1 combines with J gene TRBJ2-7; TRBD1 aligns across 8 bases. The V gene end was trimmed by 6 bases and the J gene end by 1 base; junction bases not matched to a gene: 6. The CDR3 loop spans 14 amino acids. The germline V gene has CDR1 SGHRS and CDR2 YFSETQ. The CDR3 coding sequence is TGCGCCAGCAAAACCGGACAGGGTTCCTACGAGCAGTACTTC. This sequence encodes CASKTGQGSYEQYF.

V and J are TRBV29-1 and TRBJ1-2; 8 bases fit TRBD1. This CDR3 has 18 residues. Per germline, CDR1 SQVTM and CDR2 ANQGSEA. Unmatched junction bases numbered 12, after V lost 0 bases and J lost 0 bases. The CDR3 region has the DNA TGCAGCGTTGAAGATGCCCCATGGGGACAGGCGACTAACTATGGCTACACCTTC. This translates into CSVEDAPWGQATNYGYTF.

The genes are TRBV5-1 and TRBJ2-4; tentative D call: TRBD2 (5 bases). The CDR3 spans 16 residues. Germline values: CDR1 SGHRS, CDR2 YFSETQ. The V end was cut by 1 base, the J end by 0 bases, with 11 bases between. In DNA, the CDR3 is TGCGCCAGCAGCTTGACCATTGGAGGAGCCAAAAACATTCAGTACTTC. Protein: CASSLTIGGAKNIQYF. Using reference TRBV5-1 and TRBJ2-4 for the parts outside the CDR3, the full variable domain is KAGVTQTPRYLIKTRGQQVTLSCSPISGHRSVSWYQQTPGQGLQFLFEYFSETQRNKGNFPGRFSGRQFSNSRSEMNVSTLELGDSALYLCASSLTIGGAKNIQYFGAGTRLSVL.

The chain has TRBV7-2 and TRBJ2-3, with TRBD2 identical over 9 bases. The CDR3 length is 16 residues. Looked up from germline, CDR1 is SGHTA and CDR2 is FQGNSA. Trimming at V came to 4 bases and at J to 6 bases, leaving 11 bases not matched to a gene. CDR3 bases: TGTGCCAGCAGCTGGGGTGGACTAGCGTTCCGCGATACGCAGTATTTT. This codes for CASSWGGLAFRDTQYF. Variable domain in full (rest from reference TRBV7-2 and TRBJ2-3): GAGVSQSPSNKVTEKGKDVELRCDPISGHTALYWYRQSLGQGLEFLIYFQGNSAPDKSGLPSDRFSAERTGGSVSTLTIQRTQQEDSAVYLCASSWGGLAFRDTQYFGPGTRLTVL.

V is TRBV12-5 and J is TRBJ2-7; 11 bases line up with TRBD2. The length of the CDR3 is 17 residues. CDR1 is LGHNT and CDR2 is FRNRAP in the germline V gene. Unmatched junction bases numbered 9, after V lost 3 bases and J lost 2 bases. The CDR3 region has the DNA TGTGCTAGTGGTTTCAACTTGACTAGCGGGGCCGCCTACGAGCAGTACTTC. Translated: CASGFNLTSGAAYEQYF. Looking up the rest from reference TRBV12-5 and TRBJ2-7 gives the full variable domain: DARVTQTPRHKVTEMGQEVTMRCQPILGHNTVFWYRQTMMQGLELLAYFRNRAPLDDSGMPKDRFSAEMPDATLATLKIQPSEPRDSAVYFCASGFNLTSGAAYEQYFGPGTRLTVT.

This clone was picked up one time. Other nucleotide sequences from this sample produce the same CDR3. The chain carries TRBV30 and TRBJ1-6, with TRBD1 matching over 11 bases. Looked up from germline, CDR1 is GTSNPN and CDR2 is SVGIG (reference sequence). The length of the CDR3 is 13 residues. V was pared by 5 bases and J by 9 bases, with 3 bases of the junction left unmatched. The CDR3 protein is CAWSGQGASPLHF. The CDR3 DNA follows: TGTGCCTGGTCAGGACAGGGGGCTTCACCCCTCCACTTT.

As DNA, the CDR3 is TGTGCCAGCAGCTTATTACAGGGCACCGGGGAGCTGTTTTTT. The encoded protein is CASSLLQGTGELFF. The chain employs TRBV7-3 and TRBJ2-2, with D possibly matching TRBD1 (6 bases). V lost 2 bases and J lost 4, with 8 bases in between. Germline V gene lookup returns CDR1 SGHTA and CDR2 FQGTGA. There are 14 residues in the CDR3. The full variable domain, in which reference TRBV7-3 and TRBJ2-2 provide the parts outside the CDR3, is GAGVSQTPSNKVTEKGKYVELRCDPISGHTALYWYRQSLGQGPEFLIYFQGTGAADDSGLPNDRFFAVRPEGSVSTLKIQRTERGDSAVYLCASSLLQGTGELFFGEGSRLTVL.

The chain recombines TRBV12-5 with TRBJ1-6, with D tentatively TRBD1 (5 bases). V was trimmed by 6 bases and J by 7 bases, leaving 13 bases between them. The CDR3 consists of 14 residues. Germline V lookup: CDR1 LGHNT, CDR2 FRNRAP. The CDR3 reads CASGPPGINSPLHF. CDR3 in DNA: TGTGCTAGTGGCCCTCCAGGGATCAATTCACCCCTCCACTTT.

This clone was detected a few times. The chain links TRBV27 to TRBJ2-7, with D unclear. Per germline, CDR1 MNHEY and CDR2 SMNVEV (reference sequence). Deletions cut 2 bases from V and 6 bases from J, with 17 bases between. This CDR3 is built from 15 residues. The CDR3 DNA reads as TGTGCCAGCAGTTTACTGGGGTTCGGAATGGGCGAGCAGTACTTC. The encoded protein is CASSLLGFGMGEQYF.

The chain uses TRBV7-2 and TRBJ2-1; TRBD2 matches at 8 bases. The ends lost 4 bases at V and 7 bases at J; junction bases unmatched: 6. The CDR3 length is 14 residues. Germline CDR1 reads SGHTA; CDR2 reads FQGNSA. The CDR3: CASSYRGGSNEQFF. Written as DNA, the CDR3 is TGTGCCAGCAGCTATCGGGGGGGCTCAAATGAGCAGTTCTTC.

The genes are TRBV27 and TRBJ2-6; maybe TRBD2 (6 bases). Trimming pared 6 bases from V and 2 bases from J, leaving 8 bases between. There are 14 residues in the CDR3. Germline CDR1 is MNHEY and CDR2 is SMNVEV (reference sequence). Here the CDR3 DNA reads TGTGCCAGCAGGTGGGGGGCTGGGGCCAACGTCCTGACTTTC. Its protein product is CASRWGAGANVLTF.

This clone was detected once. This chain connects TRBV6-5 to TRBJ1-1, with D tentatively TRBD1 (6 bases). Germline CDR1 reads MNHEY; CDR2 reads SVGAGI. The CDR3 runs to 15 residues. V lost 2 bases and J lost 6, with 16 bases in between. The CDR3 sequence: CASSYQGTSESEAFF. In DNA form, the CDR3 reads TGTGCCAGCAGTTACCAGGGGACGAGTGAATCTGAAGCTTTCTTT.

This chain links TRBV4-3 with TRBJ1-2, with 10 positions matching TRBD1. V lost 8 bases, J lost 3 bases, and 0 bases stayed unmatched. The CDR3 is 12 amino acids. Germline assignment: CDR1 LGHNA and CDR2 YSLEER. CDR3 sequence (DNA): TGCGCCAGCGGGACAGGGGACTATGGCTACACCTTC. Translating gives CASGTGDYGYTF.

This clone was observed a handful of times. The chain employs TRBV5-6 and TRBJ2-2; TRBD1 might be the D (5 bases). The CDR3 is 16 amino acids. The V gene's germline CDR1 is SGHDT and CDR2 YYEEEE. Trimming shortened V by 4 bases and J by 4 bases, and 17 bases separated the two germline ends. This CDR3 reads CASSRMGRVVTGELFF. The CDR3 nucleotides read TGTGCCAGCAGCCGAATGGGCAGGGTGGTCACCGGGGAGCTGTTTTTT. The entire variable domain, with the rest obtained from reference TRBV5-6 and TRBJ2-2, is as follows: DAGVTQSPTHLIKTRGQQVTLRCSPKSGHDTVSWYQQALGQGPQFIFQYYEEEERQRGNFPDRFSGHQFPNYSSELNVNALLLGDSALYLCASSRMGRVVTGELFFGEGSRLTVL.

The J gene is TRBJ2-7, the V gene TRBV6-5; tentatively, D is TRBD2 (7 bases). Germline CDR1 is MNHEY and CDR2 is SVGAGI. There are 15 residues in the CDR3. Deletions cut 6 bases from V and 0 bases from J, with 15 bases between. The CDR3 DNA reads TGTGCCAGCAGGACGACGGGGGGCACCTCCTACGAGCAGTACTTC. Protein: CASRTTGGTSYEQYF.

This clone was observed a few times. The rearrangement uses TRBV29-1 and TRBJ1-2, with D perhaps matching TRBD1 (6 bases). This CDR3 has 12 amino acids. Germline V CDR1 and CDR2: SQVTM, ANQGSEA. Trimming left V 3 bases short and J 10 bases short, with 15 bases between. CDR3 DNA: TGCAGCGTTGATCGGCAGGGGAGGACCTACACCTTC. Protein: CSVDRQGRTYTF. Based on the CDR3 plus reference TRBV29-1 and TRBJ1-2, the full variable domain is SAVISQKPSRDICQRGTSLTIQCQVDSQVTMMFWYRQQPGQSLTLIATANQGSEATYESGFVIDKFPISRPNLTFSTLTVSNMSPEDSSIYLCSVDRQGRTYTFGSGTRLTVV.

J is TRBJ1-2 and V is TRBV18; D unclear. Trimming cost V 3 bases and J 3 bases, with 5 bases left between them. The CDR3 runs to 12 residues. Germline V CDR1 and CDR2: KGHSH, LQKENI. In nucleotides, the CDR3 is TGTGCCAGCTCACCGCAAGACTATGGCTACACCTTC. Protein product: CASSPQDYGYTF.

This clone has only one observation. The chain carries TRBV5-1 and TRBJ1-2; tentatively, D is TRBD1 (5 bases). This CDR3 contains 15 residues. Germline loops: CDR1 SGHRS, CDR2 YFSETQ. V lost 4 bases to trimming and J lost 4 bases, with 17 bases between them. CDR3 DNA sequence: TGCGCCAGCAGCGCGTTTAGGGGCTCTGGCTATGGCTACACCTTC. Its translation: CASSAFRGSGYGYTF.

The chain uses TRBV6-6 and TRBJ2-5, with D perhaps matching TRBD1 (6 bases). V was pared by 5 bases and J by 1 base, with 11 bases between. CDR1 is MNHNY, CDR2 SVGAGI, per germline (reference sequence). CDR3 length: 14 residues. The CDR3 coding sequence is TGTGCCAGCAGTATGACAGGTATCCAAGAGACCCAGTACTTC. This translates into CASSMTGIQETQYF.

This clone was recorded a few times. This chain links TRBV10-3 with TRBJ2-5; D is possibly TRBD1 (5 bases). V lost 0 bases and J lost 4, with 12 bases in between. From germline, CDR1 is ENHRY and CDR2 SYGVKD. CDR3 length: 15 residues. The CDR3 bases are TGTGCCATCAGTGAGTCAAAGGGGTTCGGAGAGACCCAGTACTTC. This sequence encodes CAISESKGFGETQYF.

The chain has TRBV10-3 and TRBJ2-1, with 10 bases that match TRBD2. Germline trimming cut 2 bases from V and 8 bases from J; bases unmatched to any gene: 9. The CDR3 is made up of 16 amino acids. CDR1 and CDR2 from the germline V gene are ENHRY and SYGVKD. The CDR3 region has the DNA TGTGCCATCAGTGAGGGCCTAGCGGGGGTTTCACATGAGCAGTTCTTC. Its protein product is CAISEGLAGVSHEQFF.

To note about this clone: Other DNA sequences in the same sample also yield this CDR3. The J gene is TRBJ1-5, the V gene TRBV7-2; perhaps TRBD1 as D (6 bases). Germline V gene lookup returns CDR1 SGHTA and CDR2 FQGNSA. Trimming took off 6 bases at V and 5 bases at J, with 8 bases between the two ends. The CDR3 consists of 12 residues. The CDR3 bases are TGTGCCAGCAGTACAGGGTATCAGCCCCAGCATTTT. Its protein is CASSTGYQPQHF. The whole variable domain, filled in from reference TRBV7-2 and TRBJ1-5, reads GAGVSQSPSNKVTEKGKDVELRCDPISGHTALYWYRQSLGQGLEFLIYFQGNSAPDKSGLPSDRFSAERTGGSVSTLTIQRTQQEDSAVYLCASSTGYQPQHFGDGTRLSIL.

V and J are TRBV5-6 and TRBJ1-1; TRBD1 matches at 10 bases. The CDR3 is 14 amino acids. V was pared by 4 bases and J by 3 bases, with 3 bases of the junction left unmatched. Germline V gene data show CDR1 as SGHDT and CDR2 as YYEEEE. The CDR3: CASSHGTGDTEAFF. The DNA for the CDR3 is TGTGCCAGCAGCCATGGGACAGGGGACACTGAAGCTTTCTTT.

The CDR3 loop is CSVGTGRRMNTEAFF. DNA for the CDR3: TGCAGCGTCGGGACAGGACGACGGATGAACACTGAAGCTTTCTTT. V gene TRBV29-1 combines with J gene TRBJ1-1, with 8 positions matching TRBD1. Germline V gene sequence: CDR1 SQVTM, CDR2 ANQGSEA. V was clipped by 6 bases and J by 0 bases; unmatched bases: 9. The CDR3 contains 15 residues.

The chain carries TRBV5-6 and TRBJ1-4; D ambiguous. Germline values: CDR1 SGHDT, CDR2 YYEEEE. Trimming took 4 bases from V and 0 from J, leaving 10 bases between them. The CDR3 length is 15 residues. CDR3 sequence: CASSGDTSTNEKLFF. The CDR3 DNA follows: TGTGCCAGCAGCGGCGACACATCAACTAATGAAAAACTGTTTTTT.

This clone showed up just a few times. This chain uses TRBV6-5 with TRBJ2-3; D unresolved. CDR1 is MNHEY, CDR2 SVGAGI, per germline. The length of the CDR3 is 15 residues. The ends were cut back, 0 bases at V and 2 bases at J, with 9 bases in the middle. CDR3 amino acids: CASSYSQTNTDTQYF. DNA for the CDR3: TGTGCCAGCAGTTACTCCCAGACAAACACAGATACGCAGTATTTT.

V is TRBV5-6 and J is TRBJ2-3, with a tentative D call TRBD2 (5 bases). The CDR3 covers 13 residues. Trimming took off 4 bases at V and 5 bases at J, with 11 bases between the two ends. Looked up from germline, CDR1 is SGHDT and CDR2 is YYEEEE. CDR3 DNA sequence: TGTGCCAGCAGCATACAAGGGAGAGATACGCAGTATTTT. It codes for CASSIQGRDTQYF.

The chain joins TRBV15 to TRBJ1-2, with D possibly TRBD1 on 6 matching bases. V was clipped by 5 bases and J by 0 bases, with 13 bases between them. Germline V gene data show CDR1 as LNHNV and CDR2 as YYDKDF (reference sequence). CDR3 length equals 15 residues. The CDR3 nucleotides are TGTGCCACCAGCGCCTCGGGACAAACTAACTATGGCTACACCTTC. Its translation: CATSASGQTNYGYTF.

V gene TRBV30 combines with J gene TRBJ2-7, with a possible D match to TRBD1 (6 bases). Trimming stripped 4 bases from V and 7 bases from J, with 17 bases between. This CDR3 has 13 residues. CDR1 is GTSNPN, CDR2 SVGIG, per germline (reference sequence). The chain's CDR3 is CAWMRGGTREQYF. The CDR3 DNA reads TGTGCCTGGATGAGAGGGGGTACTCGGGAGCAGTACTTC.

The rearrangement links TRBV30 to TRBJ1-5, with TRBD1 as a possible D gene (5 bases). The CDR3 extends over 15 amino acids. V lost 3 bases and J 2 bases, leaving 14 bases between the germline ends. Germline assignment: CDR1 GTSNPN and CDR2 SVGIG (reference sequence). This CDR3 reads CAWSLTPGRNQPQHF. Here the CDR3 DNA reads TGTGCCTGGAGCCTGACTCCAGGGCGCAATCAGCCCCAGCATTTT.